The sequence of this T cell receptor beta chain was determined in a study of T cell clonality in common variable immunodeficiency (dated by TCRdb to the mid-2010s). V loses 4 bases of germline sequence and J loses 6 bases, and the interval between the two ends is 26 bases. From a lookup of the germline V gene, CDR1 and CDR2 are SGHRS and YFSETQ. Inclusive of the bounding cysteine and phenylalanine, the CDR3 is 18 residues long. Shown are 45 bases from within the CDR3, in frame from base 1. Equivalent amounts of genomic DNA from CVID and control samples were used as sequencing input. For every sample, a 60 bp segment covering the rearranged TCRbeta CDR3 region was amplified and then sequenced. TCRbeta amplification used the immunoSEQ assay, a bias-corrected multiplex PCR with high-throughput sequencing. Turning to the authors' computational methods: Every unique nucleotide sequence counted as a clone and was annotated with V, D and J genes, copy number and frequency. Sequences were labeled productive if in frame, and non-productive if out of frame or containing stop codons. As previously described, Shannon's entropy was used to calculate clonality. The predicted amino acid sequences of productive clones were used to derive mean CDR3 Kyte-Doolittle hydropathy. The R hclust function was used to hierarchically cluster scaled V gene usage with Manhattan distance and complete linkage. Sharing of clones by CDR3 amino acid sequence was evaluated by resampling 12 repertoires per group over 100 rounds. The repertoires were searched for around 65 published EBV-specific and some 250 published CMV-specific TCRbeta sequences. A couple of CVID samples that yielded fewer than 10,000 sequences were excluded from the analysis, so approximately 40 CVID repertoires were retained. TCRdb retrieved this table from immuneACCESS and kept in-frame rearrangements only. Not all clones are present; in checked studies, unresolved V genes account for under half, and no reason is known for the remainder. V and J calls and clone size come straight from that table; D and trimming were deduced from the DNA. The table for this sample lists around 42,000 clones, none of them counted only once. The ten largest clonotypes hold 5% to 6.5% of the sample.

Standard criteria were used to diagnose CVID, namely serum IgG, IgA and/or IgM reduced below the normal range together with specific antibody deficiency. A total of 44 subjects (approximately 15 female and about 29 male; age range about 9 to 65 years, mean age around 39) were included in the CVID group. Most of the CVID patients and most of the healthy controls were of Caucasian heritage. At the time of study participation, every CVID subject had been on replacement immunoglobulin therapy for at least one year. When blood was collected, none of the CVID subjects were ill or on immunomodulatory or immunosuppressive medication. From each donor, roughly 4.5 to 8.5 ml of heparinized peripheral whole blood was collected. Genomic DNA from adults with common variable immune deficiency (CVID) and from healthy adult controls was used for sequencing of TCRbeta CDR3 repertoires. Diluted blood was density-centrifuged over Hypaque 1077 or Ficoll-Paque to isolate peripheral blood mononuclear cells. Genomic DNA was extracted from unsorted mononuclear cells by Qiagen column purification or by a centrifugation-based method.

This clone was observed a few times. It has no known antigen specificity. The read gets to within 3 residues of the CDR3 end, and the germline J gene fills in the rest. Study-wide conclusions, independent of this receptor: CVID subjects shared fewer TCRbeta clones with each other than healthy controls did (p < 0.0001). Even though DNA input was the same, control samples had an average of about 90,000 unique sequences each, compared with roughly 34,000 in CVID samples. According to the authors, finding the cause of the higher clonality in CVID would require sequencing the repertoires of T cell subpopulations. Differences among patients in the CVID cohort limited the correlations between repertoire features and clinical complications. Fewer deletions and N-nucleotide insertions were reportedly observed in CVID TCRbeta sequences, and highly modified clones with 13 or more V deletions were reportedly absent from CVID TCRbeta sequences. Compared with healthy controls, CVID subjects showed increased TCRbeta clonality (t-test p = 0.018), a feature most characteristic of about a third of subjects.

The sequence came from a human donor with common variable immunodeficiency. The source material was peripheral blood mononuclear cells. The chain employs TRBV5-1 and TRBJ2-1; the D segment is perhaps TRBD1 or TRBD2, each sharing 6 matched bases. CDR3 sequence: CASSRQTQGGRIRNEQFF. CDR3 DNA, as far as it was read: TGCGCCAGCAGCAGACAGACACAGGGAGGAAGGATTCGCAATGAG.